This T cell receptor beta chain was captured by sequencing in a study of identical twins. A universal primer site came from template switching; cDNA carried unique molecular identifiers. Each CDR3 protein is one row after TCRdb ran MiXCR on the 5' RACE reads. The sample lists 420,000 or so distinct CDR3 sequences, less than 20% occurring once. The CDR3 has 15 amino acids. The germline CDR1 and CDR2 sequences are SGHVS and FQNEAQ. Between the trimmed V and J ends, which lost 3 bases and 0 bases, there was a span of 12 bases. Study-level points and caveats: Excess sharing between twins was weaker in beta out-of-frame sequences. Fewer insertions marked abundant cord blood beta clonotypes; young adult naive trended weakly, memory not at all. Invariant cells of the MAIT and iNKT types might have partly distorted the zero-insertion analyses.

Only a few counts were recorded for this clonotype. What it binds is not known. Sequenced material: naive T cells sorted from blood. The rearrangement joins TRBV7-8 to TRBJ2-7, with TRBD1 as a possible D gene (6 bases). The receptor's source is a man between 50 and 59 years old in good health. As DNA, the CDR3 is TGTGCCAGCAGCTTCGGGACAAAGACCTCCTACGAGCAGTACTTC. The encoded protein is CASSFGTKTSYEQYF.